Here is one T cell receptor (beta chain) with its context. This record belongs to a study of shared clonotypes between healthy human individuals. Libraries were prepared by immunoSEQ multiplex PCR; TCRdb keeps only in-frame clonotypes and omits some of them. Altogether 2 million to 2.5 million clones are present, roughly 96% being singletons, with the ten largest covering 0.13%. CDR1 and CDR2 from the germline V gene are SGHTA and FQGNSA. V was clipped by 6 bases and J by 2 bases; unmatched bases: 5. This CDR3 is 15 amino acids long. Sequencing used naive CD4+ T cells sorted from blood. Subset of the sample: CD45RA+ positively selected. The receptor was derived from a man younger than 35 in good health. The chain couples TRBV7-2 to TRBJ2-2, with 8 positions matching TRBD2. The CDR3, as DNA: TGTGCCAGCAGGCCGACTAGCGCTAACACCGGGGAGCTGTTTTTT. This codes for CASRPTSANTGELFF.